These 20 T cell receptor beta chains were all obtained from the same sample, sequenced in a study of cytotoxic CD8 clonotypes in ibrutinib-treated CLL. Sequencing was performed with immunoSEQ multiplex PCR; in TCRdb, only in-frame clones are kept and a portion is missing. The sample carries 100,000 to 150,000 clones, 80% to 90% recorded once. The sequences come from PBMCs, collected after 24 months of ibrutinib treatment. These receptors all come from a human donor with chronic lymphocytic leukemia.

The rearrangement joins TRBV4-2 to TRBJ2-7; 11 nucleotides agree with TRBD1. The CDR3 covers 18 residues. With 1 base clipped from V and 3 bases from J, the junction kept 11 bases outside the gene matches. The germline V gene encodes CDR1 LGHNA and CDR2 YNFKEQ. The CDR3 sequence is CASSQALGPGQGDYEQYF. CDR3 coding DNA: TGTGCCAGCAGCCAAGCCCTGGGGCCGGGACAGGGGGACTACGAGCAGTACTTC.

The table lists this clone with a count of one. The V gene is TRBV29-1, the J gene TRBJ2-2; D tentatively fits TRBD1 or TRBD2 (6 bases each). V gave up 7 bases and J gave up 0 bases, with 18 bases separating them. The germline gives CDR1 SQVTM, CDR2 ANQGSEA. The CDR3 is made up of 16 amino acids. The CDR3 spells CSALSKGGPNTGELFF. The CDR3 DNA reads TGCAGCGCTTTATCGAAGGGGGGTCCGAACACCGGGGAGCTGTTTTTT.

This chain connects TRBV27 to TRBJ1-2; no reliable D call. Trimming left V 0 bases short and J 8 bases short, with 16 bases between. Germline lookup yields CDR1 MNHEY and CDR2 SMNVEV (reference sequence). The CDR3 covers 15 residues. This CDR3 is CASSLSHSMRLGYTF. The CDR3 region has the DNA TGTGCCAGCAGTTTATCGCACAGCATGAGATTGGGCTACACCTTC.

CDR3 in DNA: TGTGCCAGCATCAGGACTAGCGGTGGCTCCTACAATGAGCAGTTCTTC. It yields the protein CASIRTSGGSYNEQFF. This chain links TRBV6-4 with TRBJ2-1; 10 bases line up with TRBD2. In germline, CDR1 is MRHNA, CDR2 SNTAGT. V was clipped by 7 bases and J by 0 bases; unmatched bases: 6. This CDR3 region has 16 residues.

The genes are TRBV11-1 and TRBJ2-7; 7 bases are shared with TRBD2. V shed 1 base, J shed 3 bases, and the junction held 12 bases outside the gene matches. CDR1 SGHAT and CDR2 FQDESV come from the germline V gene (reference sequence). This CDR3 is built from 17 residues. The CDR3 spells CASSLGLKASGHYEQYF. CDR3 in DNA: TGTGCCAGCAGCTTAGGTTTAAAGGCTAGCGGACACTACGAGCAGTACTTC.

This chain joins TRBV7-8 and TRBJ1-5; D remains unclear. Per the germline V gene, CDR1 is SGHVS and CDR2 is FQNEAQ. V was pared by 0 bases and J by 3 bases, with 6 bases between. This CDR3 is built from 14 residues. In DNA, the CDR3 is TGTGCCAGCAGCTTAGCTGTAGCCAATCAGCCCCAGCATTTT. Its translation: CASSLAVANQPQHF.

The V and J genes are TRBV4-1 and TRBJ2-5; 7 bases agree with TRBD1. The CDR3 runs to 14 residues. Germline V gives CDR1 MGHRA, CDR2 YSYEKL. V shed 3 bases and J 6 bases; nucleotides not matched to a gene: 7. The CDR3 reads CASSQTGIRKTQYF. The CDR3 coding sequence is TGCGCCAGCAGCCAGACAGGGATACGAAAGACCCAGTACTTC.

The chain is built from TRBV9 and TRBJ2-2; 10 nucleotides align to TRBD2. V lost 4 bases and J lost 5; bases outside the gene matches: 8. CDR1 is SGDLS and CDR2 is YYNGEE in the germline V gene. There are 16 residues in the CDR3. In DNA, the CDR3 is TGTGCCAGCAGCAATAGCGGGAGGCCGGGGACCGGGGAGCTGTTTTTT. It codes for CASSNSGRPGTGELFF.

V usage is TRBV19 and J usage is TRBJ1-2, with 8 bases fitting TRBD1. The V gene end was trimmed by 1 base and the J gene end by 8 bases; junction bases not matched to a gene: 6. CDR1 and CDR2 from the germline V gene are LNHDA and SQIVND (reference sequence). CDR3 length: 14 residues. CDR3 in DNA: TGTGCCAGTAGTATAGCTGGACAGGGATGGGGCTACACCTTC. Its translation: CASSIAGQGWGYTF.

V and J are TRBV6-1 and TRBJ1-3; D is unresolved. CDR1 and CDR2 (germline): MNHNS, SASEGT. The CDR3 totals 16 residues. Between the trimmed V and J ends, which lost 4 bases and 2 bases, there was a span of 15 bases. CDR3 coding DNA: TGTGCCAGCAGTGCTCCAGGACCCCACACTGGAAACACCATATATTTT. It yields the protein CASSAPGPHTGNTIYF.

This clone was seen only a few times. The V gene is TRBV5-4, the J gene TRBJ1-5, with D perhaps matching TRBD1 (6 bases). The CDR3 contains 15 residues. The V end was cut by 2 bases, the J end by 2 bases, with 11 bases between. Germline V gene sequence: CDR1 SGHNT, CDR2 YYREEE (reference sequence). The CDR3 sequence is CASSLQGTGNQPQHF. The DNA of the CDR3 is TGTGCCAGCAGCTTACAGGGTACCGGCAATCAGCCCCAGCATTTT.

CDR3 coding DNA: TGTGCCAGCAGCTTTCGGGGACTAGCGGGAGTTTCGTACTTC. Protein sequence: CASSFRGLAGVSYF. V usage is TRBV12-1 and J usage is TRBJ2-7; the table's D call of TRBD2 was not tested on the DNA. TRBV12-1 is tagged as a pseudogene. This CDR3 region has 14 residues.

CDR3 DNA: TGTGCCAGCAGCTTAGGTCCCATTTGGGGTGACACTGAAGCTTTCTTT. This translates into CASSLGPIWGDTEAFF. The rearrangement uses TRBV7-2 and TRBJ1-1; D call uncertain. V shed 1 base and J shed 3 bases, with 15 bases lying between them. Germline lookup yields CDR1 SGHTA and CDR2 FQGNSA. The CDR3 extends over 16 amino acids. Based on the CDR3 plus reference TRBV7-2 and TRBJ1-1, the full variable domain is GAGVSQSPSNKVTEKGKDVELRCDPISGHTALYWYRQSLGQGLEFLIYFQGNSAPDKSGLPSDRFSAERTGGSVSTLTIQRTQQEDSAVYLCASSLGPIWGDTEAFFGQGTRLTVV.

This clone has only a few counts. The V gene is TRBV5-4, the J gene TRBJ1-2; 9 nucleotides agree with TRBD1. V lost 3 bases to trimming and J lost 5 bases; unmatched junction nucleotides: 5. This CDR3 spans 14 amino acids. The germline gives CDR1 SGHNT, CDR2 YYREEE (reference sequence). CDR3 nucleotide sequence: TGTGCCAGCAGCTGGGCCGGGACAGGGTATGGCTACACCTTC. It translates to CASSWAGTGYGYTF. Variable domain in full (rest from reference TRBV5-4 and TRBJ1-2): ETGVTQSPTHLIKTRGQQVTLRCSSQSGHNTVSWYQQALGQGPQFIFQYYREEENGRGNFPPRFSGLQFPNYSSELNVNALELDDSALYLCASSWAGTGYGYTFGSGTRLTVV.

V and J are TRBV9 and TRBJ1-1; a possible D gene is TRBD1 (6 bases). The length of the CDR3 is 14 residues. With 7 bases removed from V and 1 base from J, the gap between germline ends came to 14 bases. Germline CDR1 and CDR2: SGDLS and YYNGEE. CDR3 loop: CASDRGATNTEAFF. The CDR3, as DNA: TGTGCCAGCGATAGGGGGGCGACGAACACTGAAGCTTTCTTT.

The chain is built from TRBV5-1 and TRBJ2-3; D possibly matches TRBD1 or TRBD2 (6 bases each). Per the germline V gene, CDR1 is SGHRS and CDR2 is YFSETQ. V lost 0 bases to trimming and J lost 0 bases, with 11 bases between them. There are 16 residues in the CDR3. This CDR3 reads CASSLVRGLSTDTQYF. CDR3 DNA: TGCGCCAGCAGCTTGGTCCGGGGGCTGAGCACAGATACGCAGTATTTT.

The J gene is TRBJ2-3, the V gene TRBV18; D perhaps matches TRBD1 (6 bases). CDR3 length equals 18 residues. V was trimmed by 0 bases and J by 1 base, leaving 17 bases between them. Germline loops: CDR1 KGHSH, CDR2 LQKENI. This CDR3 reads CASSPPNQGSDRTDTQYF. The CDR3 DNA reads as TGTGCCAGCTCACCACCGAATCAGGGGTCAGATCGCACAGATACGCAGTATTTT.

The rearrangement links TRBV5-1 to TRBJ2-5; weak D call: TRBD1 (6 bases). V shed 4 bases and J shed 0 bases, with 16 bases lying between them. Germline CDR1 SGHRS, CDR2 YFSETQ. This CDR3 contains 16 residues. For the CDR3, the DNA is TGCGCCAGCAGCCCGAGGACAGCGTCGTACCAAGAGACCCAGTACTTC. Amino acids: CASSPRTASYQETQYF.

The CDR3 here is CASSFKPRNEQFF. For the CDR3, the DNA is TGTGCCAGCAGCTTCAAACCAAGGAATGAGCAGTTCTTC. The rearrangement uses TRBV13 and TRBJ2-1; D gene uncertain. The CDR3 loop spans 13 amino acids. CDR1 and CDR2 from the germline V gene are PRHDT and FYEKMQ (reference sequence). V lost 3 bases and J 7 bases, leaving 10 bases between the germline ends.

The genes are TRBV10-2 and TRBJ2-1; D possibly corresponds to TRBD1 (6 bases). The CDR3 sequence is 14 residues long. V shed 5 bases and J shed 8 bases, with 16 bases lying between them. Germline V lookup: CDR1 WSHSY, CDR2 SAAADI. This chain's CDR3 is CASSSRGRSDEQFF. The CDR3 region has the DNA TGCGCCAGCAGTTCCAGGGGTCGTTCCGATGAGCAGTTCTTC.